The clone carrying this TCR beta chain was seen more than once but under ten times. Its target is unknown. The data were obtained in a study of human T cells and chemical hapten exposure. The V gene's germline CDR1 is KGHSH and CDR2 LQKENI. There are 14 residues in the CDR3. The ends were cut back, 3 bases at V and 2 bases at J, with 10 bases in the middle. Study-wide points: Alopecia in all donors means immunity may differ from healthy individuals.

Each CDR3 protein gets one entry after TCRdb re-called the RACE reads with MiXCR. The sample contains 250,000 or so distinct CDR3 sequences, 7.5% to 10% of which appear only once. Time point noted: pre-sensitization, week 0. The treatment denotes: therapeutic diphenylcyclopropenone sensitization with weekly scalp DPC. The receptor was isolated from a middle-aged woman with alopecia areata. Some clones in this sample may be carry-over from other donors' samples. The material was whole blood, obtained in connection with sensitization to the hapten diphenylcyclopropenone (DPC). This sequence joins TRBV18 and TRBJ1-2; TRBD1 is a possible D gene (5 bases). The CDR3 region has the DNA TGTGCCAGCTCACCCGGGACGAAGAACTATGGCTACACCTTC. Translation: CASSPGTKNYGYTF.